The TCR beta chain described here comes from a study of blood T cell repertoires in COVID-19. Libraries were prepared by immunoSEQ multiplex PCR; TCRdb keeps only in-frame clonotypes and omits some of them. The sample has around 160,000 clones, roughly four fifths seen once. Trimming cost V 1 base and J 0 bases; bases outside gene matches: 9. Looked up from germline, CDR1 is MGHRA and CDR2 is YSYEKL. The CDR3 runs 17 residues. The V and J genes are TRBV4-1 and TRBJ2-7; TRBD1 matches at 7 bases. This TCR was recovered from a man in his fifties or sixties who had recovered from COVID-19. Sequences were obtained from PBMCs or T cells enriched from blood (not recorded which). For the CDR3, the DNA is TGCGCCAGCAGCCAAGCGCCGGGACAGAGCGACTCCTACGAGCAGTACTTC. It is translated as CASSQAPGQSDSYEQYF.